These T cell receptor beta chains were read from a single sample in a study of T cells after yellow fever vaccination. TCRdb called the 5' RACE reads again in MiXCR, with one record for every CDR3 protein. The table has 40,000 or so distinct CDR3 sequences, roughly 7% seen once. The sample was CD8+ T cells not binding an NS4B(214-222) dextramer, sorted from PBMCs, taken 45 days after the yellow fever booster vaccination. Receptor source: a man aged 30-40 years who received the YFV17D yellow fever vaccine. Each CDR3 is given with its conserved first and last residue. A D gene is named only where the DNA matches it firmly. Clone size appears in some rows only: once, few, many, or a class for an expanded clone.

clone size | J gene | D gene | V gene | CDR3 protein | CDR3 DNA
NA | TRBJ1-1 | NA | TRBV5-4 | CASSFSWGLDTEAFF | TGTGCCAGCAGCTTCTCATGGGGTCTGGACACTGAAGCTTTCTTT
many | TRBJ2-1 | TRBD2 | TRBV6-1 | CASSPGSGLVAPYEQFF | TGTGCCAGCAGCCCCGGATCGGGACTAGTTGCACCCTATGAGCAGTTCTTC
few | TRBJ2-7 | TRBD2 | TRBV6-5 | CASSYSLREGAYEQYF | TGTGCCAGCAGTTACTCATTGCGGGAGGGAGCCTACGAGCAGTACTTC
many | TRBJ2-2 | TRBD2 | TRBV9 | CASGTSGSTGELFF | TGTGCCTCCGGGACTAGCGGGAGCACCGGGGAGCTGTTTTTT
many | TRBJ2-7 | NA | TRBV2 | CTSRGLEGERAYEQYF | TGTACCAGCAGGGGTTTAGAGGGAGAACGGGCCTACGAGCAGTACTTC
many | TRBJ2-2 | NA | TRBV6-5 | CASRYGGGLSSGELFF | TGTGCCAGCAGATACGGTGGGGGATTGAGTTCCGGGGAGCTGTTTTTT
many | TRBJ2-7 | NA | TRBV5-1 | CASSLGAEQYF | TGCGCCAGCAGCTTGGGGGCCGAGCAGTACTTC
many | TRBJ2-7 | NA | TRBV4-3 | CASSPLGGSRYEQYF | TGCGCCAGCAGCCCCCTAGGGGGGAGTAGGTACGAGCAGTACTTC
many | TRBJ1-1 | NA | TRBV7-7 | CASSARRGDEAFF | TGTGCTAGCAGCGCGAGGAGGGGGGATGAAGCTTTCTTT
many | TRBJ2-4 | NA | TRBV7-2 | CASSQSWGVVKNIQYF | TGTGCCAGCAGCCAGAGCTGGGGCGTGGTCAAAAACATTCAGTACTTC
NA | TRBJ2-1 | TRBD1 | TRBV6-2/TRBV6-3 | CASGPGQGAGEQFF | TGTGCCAGCGGGCCGGGACAGGGGGCCGGTGAGCAGTTCTTC
many | TRBJ2-1 | NA | TRBV15 | CATSPGDPNEQFF | TGTGCCACCAGCCCGGGCGATCCGAATGAGCAGTTCTTC
many | TRBJ2-7 | NA | TRBV6-5 | CASSYDSGWAYEQYF | TGTGCCAGCAGTTACGATTCAGGGTGGGCCTACGAGCAGTACTTC
many | TRBJ2-7 | NA | TRBV7-2 | CASSLSLSYEQYF | TGTGCCAGCAGCTTAAGCTTGTCCTACGAGCAGTACTTC
many | TRBJ1-5 | NA | TRBV15 | CATSLTDYNQPQHF | TGTGCCACCAGCTTAACAGATTACAATCAGCCCCAGCATTTT
many | TRBJ1-2 | NA | TRBV15 | CATSPFTGTLYGYTF | TGTGCCACCAGCCCTTTTACCGGGACGCTGTATGGCTACACCTTC
many | TRBJ2-7 | NA | TRBV7-6 | CASIPGGSGNSYEQYF | TGTGCCAGCATCCCCGGGGGTTCCGGCAACTCCTACGAGCAGTACTTC
many | TRBJ2-5 | TRBD2 | TRBV2 | CASSDSLAGTGSVKTQYF | TGTGCCAGCAGTGATAGCCTAGCGGGCACGGGCAGTGTAAAGACCCAGTACTTC
many | TRBJ2-7 | TRBD1 | TRBV30 | CAWTSGTGASEQYF | TGTGCCTGGACCTCCGGGACAGGGGCCTCCGAGCAGTACTTC
NA | TRBJ1-2 | NA | TRBV9 | CASSVQGWDGYTF | TGTGCCAGCAGCGTCCAGGGCTGGGATGGCTACACCTTC
many | TRBJ2-5 | TRBD2 | TRBV7-9 | CASSLVVGRETQYF | TGTGCCAGCAGCTTAGTCGTCGGGAGGGAGACCCAGTACTTC
NA | TRBJ2-7 | NA | TRBV28 | CASSQIQGDEQYF | TGTGCCAGCAGTCAAATACAGGGAGACGAGCAGTACTTC
many | TRBJ2-7 | NA | TRBV7-9 | CASSIETYEQYF | TGTGCCAGCAGCATCGAAACCTACGAGCAGTACTTC
many | TRBJ1-5 | TRBD1 | TRBV14 | CASSLRDRGHQPQHF | TGTGCCAGCAGCCTCCGGGACAGGGGGCATCAGCCCCAGCATTTT
many | TRBJ2-4 | NA | TRBV20-1 | CSAEFSGAENIQYF | TGCAGTGCTGAGTTTAGCGGAGCCGAGAACATTCAGTACTTC
many | TRBJ2-1 | TRBD1 | TRBV10-1 | CASSRDRAYNEQFF | TGCGCCAGCAGCCGGGACAGGGCGTACAATGAGCAGTTCTTC
many | TRBJ2-7 | TRBD2 | TRBV27 | CASSSQTSGRIYEQYF | TGTGCCAGCAGTTCCCAGACTAGCGGGAGGATCTACGAGCAGTACTTC
many | TRBJ2-3 | NA | TRBV7-6 | CASSPNGDTQYF | TGTGCCAGCAGCCCAAACGGAGATACGCAGTATTTT
many | TRBJ2-7 | NA | TRBV5-1 | CASSLEEHEQYF | TGCGCCAGCAGCTTGGAGGAACACGAGCAGTACTTC
many | TRBJ2-2 | TRBD2 | TRBV6-5 | CASSLGLAAGELFF | TGTGCCAGCAGTCTCGGACTAGCAGCCGGGGAGCTGTTTTTT
many | TRBJ2-2 | TRBD1 | TRBV15 | CASSGTGGTGELFF | TGTGCCAGCTCCGGGACAGGAGGCACCGGGGAGCTGTTTTTT
NA | TRBJ2-2 | NA | TRBV7-6 | CASSLEDRADTGELFF | TGTGCCAGCAGCTTAGAAGATAGGGCAGACACCGGGGAGCTGTTTTTT
NA | TRBJ2-7 | NA | TRBV20-1 | CSANKLYEQYF | TGCAGTGCTAATAAGCTATACGAGCAGTACTTC
many | TRBJ2-3 | TRBD2 | TRBV11-2 | CASSFPRLAGERYDTQYF | TGTGCCAGCAGCTTCCCCCGACTAGCGGGGGAAAGGTATGATACGCAGTATTTT
many | TRBJ2-1 | NA | TRBV20-1 | CSAGLASFDEQFF | TGCAGTGCCGGCCTAGCTAGCTTCGATGAGCAGTTCTTC
many | TRBJ2-6 | NA | TRBV20-1 | CSARDSDSGANVLTF | TGCAGTGCTAGAGATTCAGACTCTGGGGCCAACGTCCTGACTTTC
many | TRBJ2-2 | NA | TRBV9 | CASSVEDLGSGELFF | TGTGCCAGCAGCGTAGAGGACCTAGGGTCCGGGGAGCTGTTTTTT
NA | TRBJ2-5 | NA | TRBV20-1 | CSATSEGGEETQYF | TGCAGTGCTACTTCTGAGGGCGGGGAAGAGACCCAGTACTTC
many | TRBJ2-7 | NA | TRBV18 | CASSTADEQYF | TGTGCCAGCTCAACCGCCGACGAGCAGTACTTC
few | TRBJ1-2 | NA | TRBV27 | CASSFVGGHGYTF | TGTGCCAGCAGTTTCGTGGGAGGGCATGGCTACACCTTC
many | TRBJ1-1 | NA | TRBV4-2 | CASSQEFRQDRNTEAFF | TGTGCCAGCAGCCAAGAGTTCAGGCAGGATAGGAACACTGAAGCTTTCTTT